What follows are 25 T cell receptor beta chains derived from one specimen sequenced in a study of post-analysis software for immune sequencing data. Which antigens these TCRs recognize remains unknown. General study results and limits: Controls had lower frequencies than patients of a handful of TRBV segments, which included TRBV5-6, TRBV5-1 and TRBV20-1.

The library was made from cDNA and included unique molecular identifiers. TCRdb processed the PCR reads anew with MiXCR; each CDR3 protein has one entry. The sample lists about 770,000 distinct CDR3 sequences; 46% were seen once. The sample comprised blood. The receptors here all came from a girl aged 10-17 years with multiple sclerosis.

In DNA, the CDR3 is TGTGCCAGCAGTTTTACTAGCGGAGGCTACAATGAGCAGTACTTC. It encodes CASSFTSGGYNEQYF. The chain combines TRBV12-3 or TRBV12-4 with TRBJ2-7, with 8 nucleotides matching TRBD2. The CDR3 is made up of 15 amino acids. After removal of 3 bases from V and 7 bases from J, the junction contained 11 bases not matched to a gene.

In this sample, this clonotype turned up a few times. The rearrangement joins TRBV12-5 to TRBJ2-7, with 7 bases fitting TRBD1. Trimming at V came to 6 bases and at J to 4 bases, leaving 6 bases not matched to a gene. Germline lookup yields CDR1 LGHNT and CDR2 FRNRAP. The CDR3 consists of 13 residues. The CDR3 protein is CASGTGNRYEQYF. The CDR3 coding sequence is TGTGCTAGTGGGACAGGGAATAGGTACGAGCAGTACTTC. Using reference TRBV12-5 and TRBJ2-7 for the parts outside the CDR3, the full variable domain is DARVTQTPRHKVTEMGQEVTMRCQPILGHNTVFWYRQTMMQGLELLAYFRNRAPLDDSGMPKDRFSAEMPDATLATLKIQPSEPRDSAVYFCASGTGNRYEQYFGPGTRLTVT.

The gene calls are TRBV7-2 and TRBJ2-4, with 8 bases identical to TRBD1. The DNA end favors TRBJ2-7, so the J call may be wrong. Per germline, CDR1 SGHTA and CDR2 FQGNSA. This CDR3 has 17 residues. CDR3 sequence: CASSLRSDRVPPYEQYF. The CDR3 bases are TGTGCCAGCAGCTTAAGATCGGACAGGGTTCCACCCTACGAGCAGTACTTC.

This chain joins TRBV6-6 and TRBJ2-1; perhaps TRBD1 as D (6 bases). The V gene lost 0 bases and the J gene lost 4 bases, with 16 bases spanning the gap. The CDR3 sequence is 17 residues long. Germline V gene sequence: CDR1 MNHNY, CDR2 SVGAGI (reference sequence). DNA for the CDR3: TGTGCCAGCAGTTACTCCACAGGGTGGGCTCGGTACAATGAGCAGTTCTTC. Translating gives CASSYSTGWARYNEQFF.

In this sample, this clonotype turned up a few times. The chain couples TRBV29-1 to TRBJ1-2; possible D gene TRBD1, 6 bases. Trimming shortened V by 6 bases and J by 3 bases, and 14 bases separated the two germline ends. This CDR3 has 13 residues. Germline V lookup: CDR1 SQVTM, CDR2 ANQGSEA. CDR3 loop: CSVVTGPDYGYTF. The CDR3 DNA sequence: TGCAGCGTAGTCACAGGGCCGGACTATGGCTACACCTTC.

This clonotype showed up just a few times. This rearrangement joins TRBV4-2 to TRBJ2-1; a possible D gene is TRBD2 (5 bases). Per germline, CDR1 LGHNA and CDR2 YNFKEQ. V lost 0 bases, J lost 8 bases, and 11 bases lay in between. The CDR3 runs to 14 residues. The CDR3 nucleotides are TGTGCCAGCAGCCAAGAGCCGACTACCTATGAGCAGTTCTTC. Translated: CASSQEPTTYEQFF.

The table lists this clonotype with a few counts. This chain uses TRBV6-5 with TRBJ2-1, with TRBD2 matching 9 bases. V trimming: 0 bases; J trimming: 0 bases; junction bases outside the gene matches: 6. The CDR3 consists of 18 residues. In germline, CDR1 is MNHEY, CDR2 SVGAGI. The CDR3 nucleotides are TGTGCCAGCAGTTACTCGGTCGGTAGCGGGAGCTCCTACAATGAGCAGTTCTTC. The encoded protein is CASSYSVGSGSSYNEQFF.

The chain is built from TRBV12-3 or TRBV12-4 and TRBJ2-2, with TRBD1 identical over 8 bases. The CDR3 sequence is 13 residues long. V shed 5 bases and J 7 bases; nucleotides not matched to a gene: 3. CDR3 sequence reads: CASSRQGLGELFF. DNA for the CDR3: TGTGCCAGCAGTCGACAGGGGCTCGGGGAGCTGTTTTTT.

The rearrangement joins TRBV9 to TRBJ2-7, with no clear D. The germline V gene encodes CDR1 SGDLS and CDR2 YYNGEE. The V end lost 4 bases, the J end lost 3 bases, and 17 bases lay between the germline ends. The length of the CDR3 is 15 residues. CDR3 protein: CASSPTSRPFYEQYF. The CDR3 DNA sequence: TGTGCCAGCAGCCCAACGTCTCGCCCCTTCTACGAGCAGTACTTC. The whole variable domain, filled in from reference TRBV9 and TRBJ2-7, reads DSGVTQTPKHLITATGQRVTLRCSPRSGDLSVYWYQQSLDQGLQFLIQYYNGEERAKGNILERFSAQQFPDLHSELNLSSLELGDSALYFCASSPTSRPFYEQYFGPGTRLTVT.

The sample holds one count of this clonotype. A much larger clone is a single base away; this may be a read error. The chain uses TRBV7-2 and TRBJ2-7; 8 nucleotides align to TRBD2. Germline V gives CDR1 SGHTA, CDR2 FQGNSA. Unmatched junction bases numbered 9, after V lost 5 bases and J lost 3 bases. The CDR3 is made up of 15 amino acids. CDR3 region: CASSPGGGRFYEQYF. CDR3 bases: TGTGCCAGCAGCCCCGGGGGGGGCCGATTCTACGAGCAGTACTTC.

The chain employs TRBV5-1 and TRBJ1-1; D may be TRBD1 (5 bases). With 7 bases removed from V and 0 bases from J, the gap between germline ends came to 13 bases. Germline-derived CDR1 and CDR2 are SGHRS and YFSETQ. The CDR3 is 14 amino acids. In nucleotides, the CDR3 is TGCGCCAGCGGGGGAGACGGACTGAACACTGAAGCTTTCTTT. Its protein product is CASGGDGLNTEAFF.

This clonotype was seen a few times. Written as DNA, the CDR3 is TGCAGCGTTGAAGATCAGACAAGGTTAAGAGGCTACACCTTC. It encodes CSVEDQTRLRGYTF. This chain uses TRBV29-1 with TRBJ1-2, with unresolved D. The CDR3 runs 14 residues. Germline CDR1 is SQVTM and CDR2 is ANQGSEA. V was pared by 0 bases and J by 8 bases, with 16 bases between.

A remark on this clonotype: This may be a read error, as it is one base from a much larger clone. This chain connects TRBV20-1 to TRBJ2-5; perhaps TRBD2 as D (6 bases). The CDR3 is 15 amino acids. Germline V gene data show CDR1 as DFQATT and CDR2 as SNEGSKA (reference sequence). The CDR3 DNA sequence: TGCAGTGCTAGACTTGTCCCGGGGGAGCAAGGGACCCAGTACTTC. It specifies CSARLVPGEQGTQYF.

Concerning this clonotype itself: One end of the junction is discordant with germline, which a read error may explain. The rearrangement uses TRBV24-1 and TRBJ2-1; TRBD2 might be the D (6 bases). CDR1 and CDR2 from the germline V gene are KGHDR and SFDVKD. This CDR3 contains 15 residues. The CDR3 nucleotides are TGTGCCACCAGTGATTCCGCTGGGGTGCGGGATGAACAGTTCTTC. As protein: CATSDSAGVRDEQFF.

This clonotype occurred a few times. J is TRBJ2-7 and V is TRBV27, with TRBD2 as a possible D gene (6 bases). CDR1 MNHEY and CDR2 SMNVEV come from the germline V gene (reference sequence). This CDR3 has 15 amino acids. Trimming stripped 6 bases from V and 2 bases from J, with 17 bases between. The CDR3 DNA reads as TGTGCCAGCAGCTCACCGGGACTGGGAACCTACGAGCAGTACTTC. Its protein is CASSSPGLGTYEQYF.

This clonotype was seen just once. The J gene is TRBJ2-1, the V gene TRBV9; D may match TRBD1 or TRBD2 (5 bases each). V lost 3 bases and J lost 0, with 25 bases in between. Germline V gene sequence: CDR1 SGDLS, CDR2 YYNGEE. The CDR3 has 20 residues. This CDR3 is CASSAPGTSGPTVSYNEQFF. The DNA of the CDR3 is TGTGCCAGCAGCGCCCCGGGGACCAGCGGCCCAACGGTCTCCTACAATGAGCAGTTCTTC.

This chain links TRBV10-3 with TRBJ2-7; no definite D call. Per germline, CDR1 ENHRY and CDR2 SYGVKD. The CDR3 is made up of 11 amino acids. V lost 6 bases and J lost 7, with 10 bases in between. CDR3 sequence: CAISRALEQYF. The CDR3 DNA reads TGTGCCATCAGCCGCGCCCTGGAGCAGTACTTC.

The rearrangement joins TRBV15 to TRBJ2-5, with 7 bases fitting TRBD2. Unmatched junction bases numbered 6, after V lost 3 bases and J lost 2 bases. The length of the CDR3 is 15 residues. Germline assignment: CDR1 LNHNV and CDR2 YYDKDF (reference sequence). The CDR3 protein is CATSRRRGLQETQYF. The CDR3 DNA is TGTGCCACCAGCAGGAGGCGGGGACTACAAGAGACCCAGTACTTC. The complete variable domain, with remaining parts taken from reference TRBV15 and TRBJ2-5, reads DAMVIQNPRYQVTQFGKPVTLSCSQTLNHNVMYWYQQKSSQAPKLLFHYYDKDFNNEADTPDNFQSRRPNTSFCFLDIRSPGLGDTAMYLCATSRRRGLQETQYFGPGTRLLVL.

The V and J genes are TRBV5-1 and TRBJ2-1; 11 bases map to TRBD2. After removal of 3 bases from V and 2 bases from J, the junction contained 4 bases not matched to a gene. Germline V gene data show CDR1 as SGHRS and CDR2 as YFSETQ. This CDR3 has 16 amino acids. The CDR3, as DNA: TGCGCCAGCAGCTCCGAGGGACTAGCGGCCTACAATGAGCAGTTCTTC. Translated: CASSSEGLAAYNEQFF. The full variable domain, in which reference TRBV5-1 and TRBJ2-1 provide the parts outside the CDR3, is KAGVTQTPRYLIKTRGQQVTLSCSPISGHRSVSWYQQTPGQGLQFLFEYFSETQRNKGNFPGRFSGRQFSNSRSEMNVSTLELGDSALYLCASSSEGLAAYNEQFFGPGTRLTVL.

This chain joins TRBV20-1 and TRBJ2-2; TRBD1 or TRBD2 may be the D gene (5 bases each). The CDR3 runs 15 residues. The germline V gene encodes CDR1 DFQATT and CDR2 SNEGSKA (reference sequence). Trimming removed 2 bases at V and 5 bases at J, with 15 bases between. The CDR3 region has the DNA TGCAGTGCTAGACGGTTGGGGGAGCAGACCGGGGAGCTGTTTTTT. This gives the protein CSARRLGEQTGELFF.

The CDR3 here is CASSLASRGGETQYF. As DNA, the CDR3 is TGTGCCAGCAGCTTAGCGAGCCGGGGCGGTGAGACCCAGTACTTC. The J gene is TRBJ2-5, the V gene TRBV7-8; D is perhaps TRBD1 or TRBD2 (5 bases each). The CDR3 loop spans 15 amino acids. Germline CDR1 is SGHVS and CDR2 is FQNEAQ. Trimming left V 0 bases short and J 5 bases short, with 13 bases between.

The chain uses TRBV10-3 and TRBJ2-1; 12 nucleotides line up with TRBD2. Germline CDR1 reads ENHRY; CDR2 reads SYGVKD. This CDR3 is built from 17 residues. V was pared by 7 bases and J by 3 bases, with 10 bases of the junction left unmatched. In DNA, the CDR3 is TGTGCCATCACGCAGACTAGCGGGAGTGGGGGCTACAATGAGCAGTTCTTC. Residues: CAITQTSGSGGYNEQFF.

DNA for the CDR3: TGTGCCAGCAGCTTAGATCTCCAAGGGACAGATAACTACGAGCAGTACTTC. Translated: CASSLDLQGTDNYEQYF. This chain uses TRBV11-2 with TRBJ2-7, with 7 bases lining up with TRBD1. J was trimmed by 3 bases and V by 0 bases; bases with no gene match: 11. Germline loops: CDR1 SGHAT, CDR2 FQNNGV. The CDR3 runs 17 residues.

V gene TRBV15 combines with J gene TRBJ2-5; 8 bases map to TRBD1. The DNA end is a closer match to TRBJ2-7, so the J assignment may be wrong. Germline assignment: CDR1 LNHNV and CDR2 YYDKDF (reference sequence). The CDR3 totals 18 residues. CDR3 DNA: TGTGCCACCAGCAGAGGAGTAATGGGGGAGCAGGGGGCCTTCGAGCAGTACTTC. Protein sequence: CATSRGVMGEQGAFEQYF.

The chain joins TRBV12-3 or TRBV12-4 to TRBJ2-7, with D perhaps being TRBD1 or TRBD2 (5 bases each). The CDR3 is 13 amino acids. Between the trimmed V and J ends, which lost 3 bases and 5 bases, there was a span of 11 bases. CDR3 protein: CASSFGGPNEQYF. CDR3 nucleotides: TGTGCCAGCAGTTTTGGGGGACCCAACGAGCAGTACTTC.